The T cell receptor (beta chain) described here comes from a study of response to subunit inactivated influenza vaccine. The CDR3 has 17 amino acids. Trimming took 1 base from V and 3 from J; bases not matched to a gene: 3. From germline, CDR1 is SGHTA and CDR2 FQGNSA. TCRdb called the RT-PCR reads again in MiXCR, with one record for every CDR3 protein. Of about 620,000 distinct CDR3 sequences listed, roughly 12% are singletons. The data also belong to a second study, concerning T cells expressing NK-cell markers. That study adds: A 5'RACE template switching approach incorporating UMIs was used to make TCR beta cDNA. Beta-chain profiling covered CD3+CD56+NKG2C+, CD3+CD56+NKG2C- and CD3+CD56-NKG2C+ sorted subsets. The authors sequenced eight donors, of whom seven were HCMV-seropositive and one was seronegative. Only alpha-beta TCR T cells were sorted in several experiments, using an anti-gamma-delta TCR antibody. In a handful of donors, dominant NKG2C+ clonotypes were about 1.0-7.5% of CD8+ T cells.

The clonotype comes from a man aged 50-60 years who received an inactivated influenza vaccine. The genes are TRBV7-2 and TRBJ2-2; 12 bases are a match to TRBD2. The source material was PBMCs from blood, sampled on the day of vaccination. The CDR3 protein is CASSLGLAGAYTGELFF. The CDR3 DNA follows: TGTGCCAGCAGCTTAGGACTAGCGGGGGCCTACACCGGGGAGCTGTTTTTT. The variable domain in full, completed from reference TRBV7-2 and TRBJ2-2, reads GAGVSQSPSNKVTEKGKDVELRCDPISGHTALYWYRQSLGQGLEFLIYFQGNSAPDKSGLPSDRFSAERTGGSVSTLTIQRTQQEDSAVYLCASSLGLAGAYTGELFFGEGSRLTVL.